One sample yielded the 32 T cell receptor beta chains listed below, sequenced in a study of Tregs in tolerant kidney transplant recipients. These receptors are not linked to any known antigen. Profiled with immunoSEQ multiplex PCR; TCRdb holds only in-frame clones, not every one. The table records tens of thousands of clones, nearly 97% of them present only once. The specimen sequenced was Tregs from blood cultured with allogeneic cells. The receptors derive from a human donor in good health.

V is TRBV29-1 and J is TRBJ2-3; 12 bases match TRBD2. The germline V gene has CDR1 SQVTM and CDR2 ANQGSEA. The CDR3 consists of 17 residues. The chain's CDR3 is CSERLAGVSFGTDTQYF. CDR3 sequence (DNA): TGCAGTGAGAGACTAGCGGGAGTCAGTTTCGGGACAGATACGCAGTATTTT.

The V call is TRBV7-6, the J call TRBJ2-1; no clear D gene. The CDR3 consists of 12 residues. V was pared by 11 bases and J by 4 bases, with 12 bases between. Germline CDR1 SGHVS, CDR2 FNYEAQ. In DNA form, the CDR3 reads TGTGCCTCCTCGAGACCGTACAATGAGCAGTTCTTC. Residues: CASSRPYNEQFF.

The chain combines TRBV7-2 with TRBJ1-2; TRBD1 is a possible D gene (5 bases). The germline V and J ends were trimmed by 4 bases and 2 bases, with 14 bases remaining between them. Germline CDR1 is SGHTA and CDR2 is FQGNSA. The CDR3 loop spans 15 amino acids. The DNA of the CDR3 is TGTGCCAGCAGCTGGGGGGTTTTATCCAACTATGGCTACACCTTC. Protein sequence: CASSWGVLSNYGYTF. The variable domain in full, with the rest retrieved from reference TRBV7-2 and TRBJ1-2, is GAGVSQSPSNKVTEKGKDVELRCDPISGHTALYWYRQSLGQGLEFLIYFQGNSAPDKSGLPSDRFSAERTGGSVSTLTIQRTQQEDSAVYLCASSWGVLSNYGYTFGSGTRLTVV.

The table lists this clone with a count of one. This rearrangement joins TRBV18 to TRBJ1-2; 7 nucleotides agree with TRBD1. CDR1 KGHSH and CDR2 LQKENI come from the germline V gene. Trimming cost V 6 bases and J 0 bases; bases outside gene matches: 4. The CDR3 totals 14 residues. CDR3 in amino acids: CASSLQGANYGYTF. CDR3 nucleotides: TGTGCCAGCTCCCTGCAGGGGGCTAACTATGGCTACACCTTC.

The V and J genes are TRBV10-1 and TRBJ1-1; D ambiguous. V was trimmed by 0 bases and J by 2 bases, leaving 7 bases between them. The CDR3 is 14 residues long. The germline V gene has CDR1 WNHNN and CDR2 SYGVQD (reference sequence). The CDR3 loop reads CASSESGINTEAFF. CDR3 DNA: TGCGCCAGCAGTGAGTCTGGGATAAACACTGAAGCTTTCTTT.

The rearrangement uses TRBV7-6 and TRBJ2-3; no definite D call. Germline V CDR1 and CDR2: SGHVS, FNYEAQ. The CDR3 length is 15 residues. V shed 1 base and J shed 4 bases, with 12 bases lying between them. The CDR3 loop is CASSLVVVPADTQYF. The CDR3 region has the DNA TGTGCCAGCAGCTTAGTGGTAGTCCCCGCAGATACGCAGTATTTT. The full variable domain, completed using reference TRBV7-6 and TRBJ2-3, is GAGVSQSPRYKVTKRGQDVALRCDPISGHVSLYWYRQALGQGPEFLTYFNYEAQQDKSGLPNDRFSAERPEGSISTLTIQRTEQRDSAMYRCASSLVVVPADTQYFGPGTRLTVL.

The rearrangement uses TRBV20-1 and TRBJ2-5; unclear D gene. Germline V gene data show CDR1 as DFQATT and CDR2 as SNEGSKA (reference sequence). The CDR3 totals 11 residues. Trimming pared 3 bases from V and 5 bases from J, leaving 7 bases between. The CDR3 DNA is TGCAGTGCTAGTATGTTGGAGACCCAGTACTTC. Translated, it gives CSASMLETQYF.

The chain couples TRBV18 to TRBJ2-7, with 9 positions matching TRBD2. Germline V gene sequence: CDR1 KGHSH, CDR2 LQKENI. With V trimmed by 6 bases and J by 0 bases, 6 bases remained unmatched. The CDR3 has 15 amino acids. CDR3 DNA sequence: TGTGCCAGCTCTCCGACTAGCGGAGTCTCCTACGAGCAGTACTTC. This translates into CASSPTSGVSYEQYF.

The chain links TRBV9 to TRBJ2-2; 10 bases are a match to TRBD2. The CDR3 has 15 residues. Germline trimming cut 3 bases from V and 4 bases from J; bases unmatched to any gene: 3. Germline CDR1 is SGDLS and CDR2 is YYNGEE. CDR3 sequence: CASSGSGRGTGELFF. CDR3 DNA sequence: TGTGCCAGCAGCGGGAGCGGGAGGGGCACCGGGGAGCTGTTTTTT.

The chain combines TRBV5-6 with TRBJ1-1; the D gene is possibly TRBD1 (5 bases). The germline V gene encodes CDR1 SGHDT and CDR2 YYEEEE. V was shortened by 2 bases and J by 4 bases, with 12 bases between the two germline ends. There are 14 residues in the CDR3. CDR3 DNA sequence: TGTGCCAGCAGCTTCAGAGCTCAGGGCACTGAAGCTTTCTTT. Protein product: CASSFRAQGTEAFF.

This clone was seen only once. This chain connects TRBV4-1 to TRBJ2-3; 10 nucleotides align to TRBD2. J lost 0 bases, V lost 4 bases, and 4 bases had no gene match. This CDR3 has 16 residues. Germline CDR1 and CDR2: MGHRA and YSYEKL. Written as DNA, the CDR3 is TGCGCCAGCAGCCCGCCAGCGGGGGGGAGCACAGATACGCAGTATTTT. This codes for CASSPPAGGSTDTQYF.

This chain uses TRBV6-5 with TRBJ1-2; a weak D match, TRBD1 (5 bases). V was clipped by 2 bases and J by 6 bases, with 13 bases between them. CDR3 length: 14 amino acids. Germline V gene lookup returns CDR1 MNHEY and CDR2 SVGAGI. This CDR3 reads CASSYSQGVDGYTF. DNA of the CDR3: TGTGCCAGCAGTTACAGCCAGGGAGTGGATGGCTACACCTTC.

This chain connects TRBV7-9 to TRBJ1-2; D is unresolved. The CDR3 has 14 amino acids. CDR1 and CDR2 from the germline V gene are SEHNR and FQNEAQ (reference sequence). The ends were cut back, 2 bases at V and 2 bases at J, with 9 bases in the middle. CDR3 amino acids: CASSLLAVNYGYTF. In nucleotides, the CDR3 is TGTGCCAGCAGCTTATTGGCTGTAAACTATGGCTACACCTTC.

The chain recombines TRBV5-1 with TRBJ1-2; D remains unclear. Germline values: CDR1 SGHRS, CDR2 YFSETQ. The CDR3 contains 15 residues. The V and J ends lost 0 bases and 1 base respectively, with 10 bases between them. The CDR3 DNA is TGCGCCAGCAGCTTGGAGGAGGGCCTTAACTATGGCTACACCTTC. Translation: CASSLEEGLNYGYTF.

This clone was found once. The V gene is TRBV19, the J gene TRBJ2-5, with D possibly being TRBD2 (7 bases). This CDR3 spans 15 amino acids. V lost 1 base, J lost 1 base, and 10 bases lay in between. Germline CDR1 and CDR2: LNHDA and SQIVND (reference sequence). CDR3 amino acids: CASSIARGPQETQYF. The CDR3 nucleotides are TGTGCCAGTAGTATAGCGCGGGGGCCCCAAGAGACCCAGTACTTC.

CDR3 in DNA: TGTGCCAGTGGGGGGGCCAGCTACAATGAGCAGTTCTTC. Translated, it gives CASGGASYNEQFF. The chain employs TRBV6-6 and TRBJ2-1; maybe TRBD2 (7 bases). This CDR3 is built from 13 residues. Trimming left V 9 bases short and J 3 bases short, with 12 bases between. The V gene's germline CDR1 is MNHNY and CDR2 SVGAGI (reference sequence).

The chain combines TRBV6-1 with TRBJ2-7, with a weak D call TRBD1 (5 bases). The CDR3 spans 16 residues. V lost 3 bases and J lost 4, with 19 bases in between. Looked up from germline, CDR1 is MNHNS and CDR2 is SASEGT. CDR3 amino acids: CASSDGASALLYEQYF. The CDR3 bases are TGTGCCAGCAGTGATGGGGCCAGCGCTTTGCTATACGAGCAGTACTTC.

The chain employs TRBV7-8 and TRBJ2-1; D unresolved. The V gene lost 2 bases and the J gene lost 5 bases, with 13 bases spanning the gap. CDR1 and CDR2 from the germline V gene are SGHVS and FQNEAQ. This CDR3 spans 15 amino acids. CDR3 protein: CASSLQGFRDNEQFF. DNA of the CDR3: TGTGCCAGCAGCTTACAAGGGTTTCGGGACAATGAGCAGTTCTTC.

This sequence joins TRBV6-5 and TRBJ1-1; D is unresolved. Germline CDR1 reads MNHEY; CDR2 reads SVGAGI. The V end lost 6 bases, the J end lost 6 bases, and 8 bases lay between the germline ends. This CDR3 is built from 11 residues. CDR3 protein: CASSPLAEAFF. The CDR3 DNA reads TGTGCCAGCAGCCCGCTAGCTGAAGCTTTCTTT.

The V gene is TRBV28, the J gene TRBJ2-1; the match to TRBD2 covers 7 bases. Per germline, CDR1 MDHEN and CDR2 SYDVKM. V was clipped by 3 bases and J by 13 bases; unmatched bases: 18. This CDR3 has 16 amino acids. In DNA form, the CDR3 reads TGTGCCAGCAGTTTCCCGGGCCCCTCTAGCGGACTTTTACAGTTCTTC. Its protein product is CASSFPGPSSGLLQFF.

This sequence joins TRBV6-5 and TRBJ2-7; 7 bases fit TRBD2. The CDR3 extends over 14 amino acids. V trimming: 6 bases; J trimming: 5 bases; junction bases outside the gene matches: 10. Per germline, CDR1 MNHEY and CDR2 SVGAGI. CDR3 amino acids: CASRKRGGSNEQYF. CDR3 sequence (DNA): TGTGCCAGCAGGAAACGCGGCGGGAGCAACGAGCAGTACTTC.

V usage is TRBV4-1 and J usage is TRBJ2-1; 10 bases agree with TRBD2. The CDR3 totals 16 residues. The ends lost 3 bases at V and 7 bases at J; junction bases unmatched: 9. In germline, CDR1 is MGHRA, CDR2 YSYEKL. CDR3 DNA: TGCGCCAGCAGCCACATAGCGGGAGGATCCGCAAATGAGCAGTTCTTC. Protein sequence: CASSHIAGGSANEQFF.

The genes are TRBV2 and TRBJ2-3; D possibly corresponds to TRBD1 (6 bases). Germline CDR1 SNHLY, CDR2 FYNNEI. Trimming stripped 4 bases from V and 0 bases from J, with 11 bases between. This CDR3 region has 15 residues. The CDR3 protein is CASSGDRPSTDTQYF. The CDR3 DNA sequence: TGTGCCAGCAGTGGTGACAGGCCCAGCACAGATACGCAGTATTTT. Using reference TRBV2 and TRBJ2-3 for the parts outside the CDR3, the full variable domain is EPEVTQTPSHQVTQMGQEVILRCVPISNHLYFYWYRQILGQKVEFLVSFYNNEISEKSEIFDDQFSVERPDGSNFTLKIRSTKLEDSAMYFCASSGDRPSTDTQYFGPGTRLTVL.

CDR3 protein: CASTPGGRNTIYF. The CDR3 coding sequence is TGTGCCAGCACCCCGGGCGGGAGAAACACCATATATTTT. The chain employs TRBV2 and TRBJ1-3; D is unresolved. The germline V gene encodes CDR1 SNHLY and CDR2 FYNNEI. There are 13 residues in the CDR3. V was shortened by 7 bases and J by 5 bases, with 12 bases between the two germline ends.

V and J are TRBV5-1 and TRBJ1-5, with D perhaps matching TRBD1 (6 bases). Per germline, CDR1 SGHRS and CDR2 YFSETQ. This CDR3 has 13 residues. V dropped 5 bases and J dropped 3 bases, with 9 bases sitting between them. The CDR3 is CASRQGPNQPQHF. CDR3 bases: TGCGCCAGCAGGCAGGGGCCCAATCAGCCCCAGCATTTT.

The V call is TRBV6-1, the J call TRBJ1-2; 9 nucleotides agree with TRBD1. Losses at the gene ends were 6 bases for V and 5 bases for J; bases not matched to a gene: 10. There are 15 residues in the CDR3. Germline V lookup: CDR1 MNHNS, CDR2 SASEGT. For the CDR3, the DNA is TGTGCCAGCAGATCACAGGGGGCGGCCCCTTATGGCTACACCTTC. This codes for CASRSQGAAPYGYTF.

V and J are TRBV19 and TRBJ1-5; D is possibly TRBD1 (6 bases). Germline lookup yields CDR1 LNHDA and CDR2 SQIVND (reference sequence). This CDR3 contains 13 residues. The V gene lost 9 bases and the J gene lost 6 bases, with 15 bases spanning the gap. The DNA of the CDR3 is TGTGCCAGCCGAGGACAGTTCGGTCAGCCCCAGCATTTT. This gives the protein CASRGQFGQPQHF.

The CDR3 is CASSPRQSPEAFF. CDR3 nucleotide sequence: TGTGCCAGTAGTCCACGACAGTCCCCAGAAGCTTTCTTT. The chain employs TRBV19 and TRBJ1-1; possibly TRBD1 for D (5 bases). Per the germline V gene, CDR1 is LNHDA and CDR2 is SQIVND (reference sequence). Trimming removed 5 bases from V and 8 bases from J, with 15 bases in between. The CDR3 totals 13 residues.

This chain joins TRBV6-6 and TRBJ1-2; 8 nucleotides align to TRBD1. The CDR3 loop spans 14 amino acids. CDR1 MNHNY and CDR2 SVGAGI come from the germline V gene (reference sequence). With V trimmed by 5 bases and J by 2 bases, 4 bases remained unmatched. CDR3 sequence reads: CASSADRGNYGYTF. In DNA, the CDR3 is TGTGCCAGCAGTGCCGACAGGGGAAACTATGGCTACACCTTC.

The J gene is TRBJ2-3, the V gene TRBV29-1; D possibly corresponds to TRBD2 (6 bases). Germline CDR1 SQVTM, CDR2 ANQGSEA. The CDR3 extends over 14 amino acids. V dropped 4 bases and J dropped 5 bases, with 16 bases sitting between them. This CDR3 is CSVAVASVQDTQYF. CDR3 coding DNA: TGCAGCGTTGCGGTGGCTAGCGTACAAGATACGCAGTATTTT.

This clone came up once. J is TRBJ1-2 and V is TRBV5-1; D gene unclear. Germline assignment: CDR1 SGHRS and CDR2 YFSETQ. The CDR3 runs 13 residues. The V and J ends lost 7 bases and 2 bases respectively, with 12 bases between them. The chain's CDR3 is CASSVAGNYGYTF. Written as DNA, the CDR3 is TGCGCCAGCTCTGTTGCGGGGAACTATGGCTACACCTTC. Filled out from reference TRBV5-1 and TRBJ1-2, the complete variable domain reads KAGVTQTPRYLIKTRGQQVTLSCSPISGHRSVSWYQQTPGQGLQFLFEYFSETQRNKGNFPGRFSGRQFSNSRSEMNVSTLELGDSALYLCASSVAGNYGYTFGSGTRLTVV.

A few counts support this clone. The V and J genes are TRBV6-5 and TRBJ1-1, with D possibly being TRBD1 (5 bases). The CDR3 consists of 14 residues. The germline V and J ends were trimmed by 0 bases and 12 bases, with 17 bases remaining between them. From germline, CDR1 is MNHEY and CDR2 SVGAGI. CDR3 in DNA: TGTGCCAGCAGTTACTCCAGAACCCAGGGCACAACTTTCTTT. Its protein is CASSYSRTQGTTFF.